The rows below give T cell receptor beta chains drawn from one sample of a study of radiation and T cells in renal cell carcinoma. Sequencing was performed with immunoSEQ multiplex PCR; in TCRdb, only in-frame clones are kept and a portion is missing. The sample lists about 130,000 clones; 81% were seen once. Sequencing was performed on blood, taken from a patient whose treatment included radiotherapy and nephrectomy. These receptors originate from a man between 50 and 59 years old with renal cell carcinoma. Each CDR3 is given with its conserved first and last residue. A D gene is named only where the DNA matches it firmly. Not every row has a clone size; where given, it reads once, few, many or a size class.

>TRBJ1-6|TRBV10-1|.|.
CASSESFREDNSPLHF
TGCGCCAGCAGTGAGTCTTTCAGGGAAGATAATTCACCCCTCCACTTT
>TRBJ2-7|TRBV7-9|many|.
CASTATYEQYF
TGTGCCAGCACTGCTACCTACGAGCAGTACTTC
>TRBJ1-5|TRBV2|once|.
CASSEEIGQRGEPQHF
TGTGCCAGCAGTGAAGAAATAGGGCAACGGGGGGAGCCCCAGCATTTT
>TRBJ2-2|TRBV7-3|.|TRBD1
CASSPLTGTGELFF
TGTGCCAGCAGCCCCTTGACAGGGACCGGGGAGCTGTTTTTT
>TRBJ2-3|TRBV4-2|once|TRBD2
CASSLSGGQRTDTQYF
TGTGCCAGCAGCCTTAGCGGGGGGCAGCGCACAGATACGCAGTATTTT
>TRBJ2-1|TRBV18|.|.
CASSPQGPSYNEQFF
TGTGCCAGCTCACCACAGGGGCCGAGCTACAATGAGCAGTTCTTC
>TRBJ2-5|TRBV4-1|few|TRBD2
CASSQTGGKETQYF
TGCGCCAGCAGCCAAACGGGAGGGAAAGAGACCCAGTACTTC
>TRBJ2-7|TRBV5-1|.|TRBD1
CASSLGSRGQGDEQYF
TGCGCCAGCAGCTTGGGGTCTCGGGGACAGGGAGACGAGCAGTACTTC
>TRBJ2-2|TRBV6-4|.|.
CASSDNPGNTGELFF
TGTGCCAGCAGTGATAACCCAGGGAACACCGGGGAGCTGTTTTTT
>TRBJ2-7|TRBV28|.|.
CASSLEPGRVTYEQYF
TGTGCCAGCAGTTTAGAACCTGGCCGGGTAACCTACGAGCAGTACTTC
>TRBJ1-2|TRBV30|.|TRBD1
CACGTGGLYGYTF
TGTGCGTGTGGGACAGGAGGACTCTATGGCTACACCTTC
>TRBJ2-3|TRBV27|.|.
CASSFEHSTDTQYF
TGTGCCAGCAGTTTTGAACATAGCACAGATACGCAGTATTTT
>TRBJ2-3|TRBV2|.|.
CASSRQGSTDTQYF
TGTGCCAGCAGCCGGCAGGGAAGCACAGATACGCAGTATTTT
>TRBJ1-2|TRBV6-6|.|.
CASRKGQDNYGYTF
TGTGCCAGCCGCAAGGGACAAGACAACTATGGCTACACCTTC
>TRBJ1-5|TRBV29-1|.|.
CSVASSNQPQHF
TGCAGCGTTGCCAGTAGCAATCAGCCCCAGCATTTT
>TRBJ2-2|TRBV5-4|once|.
CASSLVIGNTGELFF
TGTGCCAGCAGCTTGGTAATTGGCAACACCGGGGAGCTGTTTTTT
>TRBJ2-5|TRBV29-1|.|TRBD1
CSVVRQGQGAGEQYF
TGCAGCGTTGTCCGACAGGGACAGGGGGCAGGTGAGCAGTACTTC
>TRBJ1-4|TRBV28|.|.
CASSFMGGVNEKLFF
TGTGCCAGCAGTTTCATGGGGGGGGTGAATGAAAAACTGTTTTTT
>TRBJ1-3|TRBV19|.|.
CASRQGAGDSGNTIYF
TGTGCCAGTAGACAGGGTGCTGGGGACTCTGGAAACACCATATATTTT
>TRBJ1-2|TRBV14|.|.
CASSPAGRGLYGYTF
TGTGCCAGCAGCCCGGCCGGCAGGGGCCTCTATGGCTACACCTTC
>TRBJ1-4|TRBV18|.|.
CASSPGTGASEKLFF
TGTGCCAGCTCACCAGGGACGGGGGCGAGCGAAAAACTGTTTTTT
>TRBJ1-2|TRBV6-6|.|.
CASSPTAKNYGYTF
TGTGCCAGCAGCCCGACAGCCAAAAACTATGGCTACACCTTC